This T cell receptor (beta chain) was identified during a study of blood T cell repertoires in COVID-19. The CDR3 length is 16 residues. From germline, CDR1 is SEHNR and CDR2 FQNEAQ (reference sequence). The junction had 14 bases not matched to a gene; V was cut back by 6 bases and J by 10 bases. This clone was picked up a small number of times. Authors' processing steps: Counts of nucleated cells, estimated from reference gene primer amplification, were obtained. Using immunoSEQ multiplex PCR, the repertoire was profiled, and TCRdb retains in-frame clones only, with some absent. The V and J calls and the clone size are those of that table, but D and trimming were determined from the DNA. The table has 120,000 or so clones, almost 80% seen once; the top ten hold 20% to 30%.

The sequence was obtained from a human donor in a cohort sampled during active COVID-19. The chain links TRBV7-9 to TRBJ2-3; 12 positions match TRBD1. The sample taken for sequencing was peripheral blood. As DNA, the CDR3 is TGTGCCAGCAGGGCCCGGGACAGGGGGCAAGGATCCTCGCAGTATTTT. Translating it yields CASRARDRGQGSSQYF.